The 11 T cell receptor beta chains in this list originate from one sample, sequenced in a study of blood T cells in healthy people across ages. A second PCR of about 7 to 11 cycles used a sample-barcoded 5' primer and a J-beta primer mix. In TCRdb, the 5' RACE reads were re-called with MiXCR into one record per CDR3 protein. Among about 1 million distinct CDR3 sequences listed, 20% to 25% were seen once. These records were also assigned to another study, of T cells of mothers and their children.

Sequencing was done on a sample of blood. The receptor set was obtained from a girl aged 2 to 10 in good health.

This clonotype has a handful of counts. One junction end disagrees with the germline gene, perhaps due to a read error. The genes are TRBV6-5 and TRBJ1-3; D possibly corresponds to TRBD1 (5 bases). The germline V gene has CDR1 MNHEY and CDR2 SVGAGI. The CDR3 runs to 18 residues. CDR3: CVSSTTRGVAHSGNTIYF. CDR3 nucleotide sequence: TGTGTCAGCAGTACTACCCGGGGGGTTGCGCACTCTGGAAACACCATATATTTT.

This clonotype was observed a handful of times. The rearrangement uses TRBV27 and TRBJ2-1; D remains unclear. With 3 bases removed from V and 7 bases from J, the gap between germline ends came to 13 bases. This CDR3 is built from 14 residues. Germline CDR1 MNHEY, CDR2 SMNVEV (reference sequence). This chain's CDR3 is CASSFYSSGNEQFF. The CDR3 region has the DNA TGTGCCAGCAGTTTCTACTCTTCTGGGAATGAGCAGTTCTTC.

This clonotype was counted between two and nine times. The chain has TRBV29-1 and TRBJ2-7, with D possibly TRBD1 on 6 matching bases. V lost 5 bases to trimming and J lost 3 bases, with 11 bases between them. The CDR3 is 12 residues long. Germline-derived CDR1 and CDR2 are SQVTM and ANQGSEA. CDR3 amino acids: CSVQLQGYEQYF. As DNA, the CDR3 is TGCAGCGTTCAATTACAGGGCTACGAGCAGTACTTC.

The chain's CDR3 is CSTWTGFNTDTQYF. CDR3 DNA sequence: TGCAGCACTTGGACAGGGTTCAACACAGATACGCAGTATTTT. The V gene is TRBV29-1, the J gene TRBJ2-3; TRBD1 agrees at 8 bases. Germline assignment: CDR1 SQVTM and CDR2 ANQGSEA. V shed 8 bases and J 2 bases; nucleotides not matched to a gene: 9. The CDR3 contains 14 residues.

This clonotype appeared a few times. This chain joins TRBV20-1 and TRBJ2-4; 11 positions agree with TRBD2. The germline V gene encodes CDR1 DFQATT and CDR2 SNEGSKA (reference sequence). The CDR3 is made up of 17 amino acids. With V trimmed by 4 bases and J by 0 bases, 8 bases remained unmatched. CDR3 nucleotides: TGCAGTGCTAAACTAGCGGGAGTCATCCTAGCCAAAAACATTCAGTACTTC. Translation: CSAKLAGVILAKNIQYF.

The chain has TRBV20-1 and TRBJ2-1; D not certain. Germline V gene data show CDR1 as DFQATT and CDR2 as SNEGSKA (reference sequence). The V and J ends lost 4 bases and 4 bases respectively, with 11 bases between them. This CDR3 is 13 amino acids long. The CDR3 loop is CSATGPQYNEQFF. For the CDR3, the DNA is TGCAGTGCTACGGGCCCACAATACAATGAGCAGTTCTTC.

This clonotype appeared a few times. The gene calls are TRBV25-1 and TRBJ1-6; 8 positions match TRBD1. CDR3 size: 15 residues. The trim removed 3 bases at V and 5 bases at J, leaving 3 bases unmatched. CDR1 is MGHDK, CDR2 SYGVNS, per germline. For the CDR3, the DNA is TGTGCCAGCAGTGACATGACAGGGGATAATTCACCCCTCCACTTT. This encodes CASSDMTGDNSPLHF.

The chain combines TRBV28 with TRBJ2-7; D may correspond to TRBD1 or TRBD2 (5 bases each). The germline V and J ends were trimmed by 3 bases and 3 bases, with 18 bases remaining between them. CDR3 size: 16 residues. Per the germline V gene, CDR1 is MDHEN and CDR2 is SYDVKM. DNA for the CDR3: TGTGCCAGCAGTTTTACGGGGACGGTGAACGACTACGAGCAGTACTTC. Its translation: CASSFTGTVNDYEQYF.

DNA for the CDR3: TGTGCCAGCAGCTTAGTTGGCGGGGGGGCCGCAGATACGCAGTATTTT. Protein: CASSLVGGGAADTQYF. The V gene is TRBV7-2, the J gene TRBJ2-3; 9 nucleotides agree with TRBD2. Germline assignment: CDR1 SGHTA and CDR2 FQGNSA. CDR3 length: 16 residues. After removal of 1 base from V and 4 bases from J, the junction contained 6 bases not matched to a gene. The full variable domain, rest sourced from reference TRBV7-2 and TRBJ2-3, is GAGVSQSPSNKVTEKGKDVELRCDPISGHTALYWYRQSLGQGLEFLIYFQGNSAPDKSGLPSDRFSAERTGGSVSTLTIQRTQQEDSAVYLCASSLVGGGAADTQYFGPGTRLTVL.

This clonotype appeared a few times. This chain links TRBV12-3 or TRBV12-4 with TRBJ1-2; D call uncertain. The CDR3 has 13 residues. The ends were cut back, 8 bases at V and 4 bases at J, with 14 bases in the middle. The CDR3 DNA sequence: TGTGCCAGCGGCGAGGACGGGGTCTATGGCTACACCTTC. Translated: CASGEDGVYGYTF.

This clonotype was counted a few times. V gene TRBV7-9 combines with J gene TRBJ2-1, with TRBD2 as a possible D gene (6 bases). The CDR3 runs to 14 residues. Germline-derived CDR1 and CDR2 are SEHNR and FQNEAQ (reference sequence). V lost 4 bases, J lost 15 bases, and 22 bases lay in between. The CDR3 region has the DNA TGTGCCAGCAGCTCGGGGGACTCCCGCTCCCGTACGTTCTTC. This sequence encodes CASSSGDSRSRTFF.